The rows below give T cell receptor beta chains drawn from one sample of a study of cytomegalovirus exposure and HLA in healthy donors. TCRdb keeps only in-frame clones here, not all; method: immunoSEQ multiplex PCR. The repertoire holds approximately 110,000 clones, 65% to 85% seen once, with approximately 0.22% in the top ten. The sample taken for sequencing was PBMCs. The receptors derive from a man aged 45-65 years in good health and CMV-seronegative. The CDR3 runs from the conserved cysteine through the conserved F or W. The D gene is left open where the match is weak. Rows give clone size only sometimes, using once, few, many, or a class for an expanded clone.

>TRBV5-5|-|-|TRBJ2-2
TGTGCCAGCAGCTTCAGGGGCGATGTGAACACCGGGGAGCTGTTTTTT
CASSFRGDVNTGELFF
>TRBV12-5|-|-|TRBJ2-1
TGTGCTAGTGGTTTGAGGAGTGAGCAGTTCTTC
CASGLRSEQFF
>TRBV4-1|-|-|TRBJ2-7
TGCGCCAGCAGCCAAGTGGGGGCGGGAGCGCAGTACTTC
CASSQVGAGAQYF
>TRBV6-5|TRBD2|few|TRBJ2-2
TGTGCCAGCAGTTACTCTAGCGGGAGGGCCGGGGAGCTGTTTTTT
CASSYSSGRAGELFF
>TRBV5-1|-|-|TRBJ2-7
TGCGCCAGCAGCTTGCGGAGCGGGTCCCACGAGCAGTACTTC
CASSLRSGSHEQYF
>TRBV30|-|-|TRBJ1-2
TGTGCCTGGAGTGGCGGGGGGAACTATGGCTACACCTTC
CAWSGGGNYGYTF
>TRBV7-6|TRBD2|-|TRBJ2-2
TGTGCCAGCAGCTTCCGACTAGCGGGGGGTTTGACCGGGGAGCTGTTTTTT
CASSFRLAGGLTGELFF
>TRBV19|-|-|TRBJ1-5
TGTGCCAGTAGTTGGACTGAATATAGCAATCAGCCCCAGCATTTT
CASSWTEYSNQPQHF
>TRBV18|TRBD1|-|TRBJ2-7
TGTGCCAGCTCACCACTAGGACAGGGAGGAGGCGAGCAGTACTTC
CASSPLGQGGGEQYF
>TRBV5-4|-|-|TRBJ1-5
TGTGCCAGCAGCCTGCGAGGGAGCAATCAGCCCCAGCATTTT
CASSLRGSNQPQHF
>TRBV15|-|-|TRBJ1-5
TGTGCCACCAGCAGAGCCGGGGAGGGGACTAATCAGCCCCAGCATTTT
CATSRAGEGTNQPQHF
>TRBV28|TRBD1|-|TRBJ1-6
TGTGCCACCCGACCCGACAGGGAGATTTCACCCCTCCACTTT
CATRPDREISPLHF
>TRBV5-6|-|-|TRBJ2-6
TGTGCCAGCAGCTTGGGCATGGCGGATGGGGCCAACGTCCTGACTTTC
CASSLGMADGANVLTF
>TRBV29-1|-|-|TRBJ2-7
TGCAGCGTTGGGCCTTCCTACGAGCAGTACTTC
CSVGPSYEQYF
>TRBV6-1|-|-|TRBJ1-2
TGTGCCAGCAGTGAAGTCGGGAAACAGGGACATGGCTACACCTTC
CASSEVGKQGHGYTF
>TRBV7-6|TRBD1|-|TRBJ1-2
TGTGCCAGCAGCTTAGTCCCAGTTGACAGGGGTCCATTTAACTATGGCTACACCTTC
CASSLVPVDRGPFNYGYTF
>TRBV7-2|TRBD1|few|TRBJ2-5
TGTGCCAGCAGCTTAGGCGAGGGGGCCCTACAAGAGACCCAGTACTTC
CASSLGEGALQETQYF
>TRBV5-1|TRBD1|-|TRBJ1-2
TGCGCCAGCAGCCAAACCGGGACAGGGGATCGTGGCTACACCTTC
CASSQTGTGDRGYTF
>TRBV10-3|TRBD1|-|TRBJ2-7
TGTGCCATCGGCACAGACAGGGATAGCGAGCAGTACTTC
CAIGTDRDSEQYF
>TRBV11-2|-|-|TRBJ2-7
TGTGCCAGCAGCTTACAGGCAGGCCTAAGCTCCTACGAGCAGTACTTC
CASSLQAGLSSYEQYF
>TRBV6-1|-|-|TRBJ1-6
TGTGCCAGCAGGGCCCAGGGTTCCCCCCTCCACTTT
CASRAQGSPLHF
>TRBV4-3|TRBD1|-|TRBJ2-3
TGCGCCAGCAGCCAAGGACAGGGGAGAGATACGCAGTATTTT
CASSQGQGRDTQYF
>TRBV7-3|-|-|TRBJ1-5
TGTGCCAGCAGCTTCCTAAATCAGCCCCAGCATTTT
CASSFLNQPQHF